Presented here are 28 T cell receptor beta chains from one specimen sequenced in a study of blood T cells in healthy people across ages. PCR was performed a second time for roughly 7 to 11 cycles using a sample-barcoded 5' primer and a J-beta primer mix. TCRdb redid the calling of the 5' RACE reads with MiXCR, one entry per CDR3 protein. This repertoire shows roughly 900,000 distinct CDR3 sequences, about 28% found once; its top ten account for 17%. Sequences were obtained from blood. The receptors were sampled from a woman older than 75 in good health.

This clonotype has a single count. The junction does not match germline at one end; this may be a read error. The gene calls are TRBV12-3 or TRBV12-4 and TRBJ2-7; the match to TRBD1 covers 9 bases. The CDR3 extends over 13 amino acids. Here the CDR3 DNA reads TGTGCCAGTTCGGGGACAGGGCCCTATGAGCAGTACTTC. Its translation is CASSGTGPYEQYF.

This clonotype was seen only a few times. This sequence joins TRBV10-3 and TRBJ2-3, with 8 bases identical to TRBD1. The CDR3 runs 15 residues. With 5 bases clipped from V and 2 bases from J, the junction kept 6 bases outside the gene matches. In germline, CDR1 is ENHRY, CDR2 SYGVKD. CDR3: CAISKTGDPTDTQYF. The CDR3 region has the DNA TGTGCCATCAGTAAGACAGGGGACCCCACAGATACGCAGTATTTT.

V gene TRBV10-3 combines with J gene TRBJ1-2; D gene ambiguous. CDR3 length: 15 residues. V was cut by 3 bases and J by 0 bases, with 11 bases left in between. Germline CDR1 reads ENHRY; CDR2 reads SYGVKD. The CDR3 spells CAISDIASPNYGYTF. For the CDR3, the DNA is TGTGCCATCAGTGATATTGCCAGTCCTAACTATGGCTACACCTTC.

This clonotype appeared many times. The CDR3 reads CSARVLAGGERTQYF. CDR3 coding DNA: TGCAGTGCTAGAGTGCTAGCGGGGGGGGAGCGGACCCAGTACTTC. The J gene is TRBJ2-5, the V gene TRBV20-1, with TRBD2 identical over 12 bases. V trimming: 1 base; J trimming: 7 bases; junction bases outside the gene matches: 7. Germline V lookup: CDR1 DFQATT, CDR2 SNEGSKA (reference sequence). This CDR3 is 15 amino acids long.

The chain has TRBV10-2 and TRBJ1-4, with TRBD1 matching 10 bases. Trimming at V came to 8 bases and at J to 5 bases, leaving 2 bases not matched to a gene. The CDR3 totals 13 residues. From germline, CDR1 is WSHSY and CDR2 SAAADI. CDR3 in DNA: TGCGCCAGCGGGGACAGGGGAAATGAAAAACTGTTTTTT. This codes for CASGDRGNEKLFF.

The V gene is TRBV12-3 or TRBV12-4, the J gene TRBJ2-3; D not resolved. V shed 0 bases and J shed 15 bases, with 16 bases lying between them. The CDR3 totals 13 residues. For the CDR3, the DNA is TGTGCCAGCAGTTTAGCGGGATCAGATATGCAATATTTT. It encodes CASSLAGSDMQYF.

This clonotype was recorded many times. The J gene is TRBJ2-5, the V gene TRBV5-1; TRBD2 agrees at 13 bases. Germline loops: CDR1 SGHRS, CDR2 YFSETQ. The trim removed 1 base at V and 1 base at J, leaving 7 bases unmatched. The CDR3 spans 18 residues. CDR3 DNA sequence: TGCGCCAGCAGCTTGCCACTAGCGGGGGGGCCCTTCCAAGAGACCCAGTACTTC. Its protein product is CASSLPLAGGPFQETQYF. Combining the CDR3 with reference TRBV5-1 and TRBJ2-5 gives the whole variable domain KAGVTQTPRYLIKTRGQQVTLSCSPISGHRSVSWYQQTPGQGLQFLFEYFSETQRNKGNFPGRFSGRQFSNSRSEMNVSTLELGDSALYLCASSLPLAGGPFQETQYFGPGTRLLVL.

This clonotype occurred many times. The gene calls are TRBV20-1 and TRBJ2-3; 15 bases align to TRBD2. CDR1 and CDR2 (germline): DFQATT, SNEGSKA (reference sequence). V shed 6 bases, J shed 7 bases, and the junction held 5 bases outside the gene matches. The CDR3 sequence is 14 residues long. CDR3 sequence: CSARTSGGAHTQYF. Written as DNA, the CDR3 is TGCAGTGCAAGGACTAGCGGGGGGGCTCATACGCAGTATTTT.

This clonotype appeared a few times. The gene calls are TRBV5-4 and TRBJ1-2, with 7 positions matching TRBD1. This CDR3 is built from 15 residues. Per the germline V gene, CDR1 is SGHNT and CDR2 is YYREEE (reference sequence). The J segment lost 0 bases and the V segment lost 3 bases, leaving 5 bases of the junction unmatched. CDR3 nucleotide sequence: TGTGCCAGCAGCTCCTACAGGGGTCCTAACTATGGCTACACCTTC. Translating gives CASSSYRGPNYGYTF.

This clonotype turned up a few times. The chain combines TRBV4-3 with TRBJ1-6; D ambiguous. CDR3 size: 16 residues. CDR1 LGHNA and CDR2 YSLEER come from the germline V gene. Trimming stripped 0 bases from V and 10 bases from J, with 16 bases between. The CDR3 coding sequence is TGCGCCAGCAGCCAAGACCCCCCAGTGGGCGGATCACCCCTCCACTTT. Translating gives CASSQDPPVGGSPLHF.

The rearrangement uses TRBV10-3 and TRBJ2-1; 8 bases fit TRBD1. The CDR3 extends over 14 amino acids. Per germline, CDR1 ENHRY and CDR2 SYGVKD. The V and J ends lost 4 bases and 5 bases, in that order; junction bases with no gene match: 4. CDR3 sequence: CAISVNRGDNEQFF. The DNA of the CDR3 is TGTGCCATCAGTGTGAACAGGGGGGACAATGAGCAGTTCTTC.

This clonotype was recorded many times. CDR3 amino acids: CASRTQFGGNGETQYF. DNA for the CDR3: TGTGCCAGCAGGACGCAATTCGGGGGAAACGGTGAGACCCAGTACTTC. This rearrangement joins TRBV6-2 or TRBV6-3 to TRBJ2-5; maybe TRBD2 (6 bases). The CDR3 spans 16 residues. Trimming left V 6 bases short and J 5 bases short, with 22 bases between. CDR1 MNHEY and CDR2 SVGEGT come from the germline V gene.

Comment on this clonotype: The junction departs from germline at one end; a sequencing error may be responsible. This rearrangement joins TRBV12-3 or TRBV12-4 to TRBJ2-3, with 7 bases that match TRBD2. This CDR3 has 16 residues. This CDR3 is CASSFLSGMRTDTEYF. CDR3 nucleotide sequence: TGTGCCAGCAGTTTCCTCAGCGGGATGCGCACAGATACGGAGTATTTT.

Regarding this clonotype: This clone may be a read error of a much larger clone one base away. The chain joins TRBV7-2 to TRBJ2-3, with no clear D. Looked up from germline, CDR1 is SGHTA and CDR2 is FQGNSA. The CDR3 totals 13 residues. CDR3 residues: CASSLFDSDAQYF. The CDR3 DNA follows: TGTGCCAGCAGCTTATTCGACTCAGATGCGCAGTATTTT.

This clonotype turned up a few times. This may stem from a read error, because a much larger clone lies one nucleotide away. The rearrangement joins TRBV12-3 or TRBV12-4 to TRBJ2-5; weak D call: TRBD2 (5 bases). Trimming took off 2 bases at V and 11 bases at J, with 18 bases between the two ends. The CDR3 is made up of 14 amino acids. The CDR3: CASSLIRGIHEQYF. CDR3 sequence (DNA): TGTGCCAGCAGTTTAATCCGGGGTATCCATGAGCAGTACTTC.

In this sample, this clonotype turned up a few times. The CDR3 loop is CSADGGFEKLFF. The CDR3 region has the DNA TGCAGTGCCGATGGGGGGTTTGAAAAACTGTTTTTT. The genes are TRBV20-1 and TRBJ1-4, with a possible D match to TRBD1 (5 bases). The CDR3 loop spans 12 amino acids. Germline CDR1 is DFQATT and CDR2 is SNEGSKA (reference sequence). V was cut by 6 bases and J by 7 bases, with 12 bases left in between.

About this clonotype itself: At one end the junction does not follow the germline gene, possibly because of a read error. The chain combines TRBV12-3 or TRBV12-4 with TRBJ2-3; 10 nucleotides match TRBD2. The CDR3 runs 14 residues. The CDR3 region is CASSLSGGGDAQYF. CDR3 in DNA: TGTGCCAGCAGTTTAAGCGGGGGGGGAGATGCGCAGTATTTT.

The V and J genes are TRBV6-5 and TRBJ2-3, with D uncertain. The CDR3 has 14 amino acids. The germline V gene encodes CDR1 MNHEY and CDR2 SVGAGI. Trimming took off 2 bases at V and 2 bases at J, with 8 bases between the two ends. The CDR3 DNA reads TGTGCCAGCAGTTACGGCAGGACCACAGATACGCAGTATTTT. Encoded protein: CASSYGRTTDTQYF.

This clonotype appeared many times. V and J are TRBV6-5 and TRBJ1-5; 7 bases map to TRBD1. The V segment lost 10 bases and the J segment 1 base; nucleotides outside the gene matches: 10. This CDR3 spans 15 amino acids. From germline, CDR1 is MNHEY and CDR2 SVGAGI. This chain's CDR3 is CATQTGSGSNQPQHF. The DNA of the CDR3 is TGTGCCACCCAGACAGGGAGTGGGAGCAATCAGCCCCAGCATTTT.

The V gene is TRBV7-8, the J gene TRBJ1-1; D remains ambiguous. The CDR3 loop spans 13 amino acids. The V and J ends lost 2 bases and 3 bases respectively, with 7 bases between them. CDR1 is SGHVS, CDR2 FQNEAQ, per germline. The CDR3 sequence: CASSLNRDTEAFF. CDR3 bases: TGTGCCAGCAGCTTAAACAGAGACACTGAAGCTTTCTTT.

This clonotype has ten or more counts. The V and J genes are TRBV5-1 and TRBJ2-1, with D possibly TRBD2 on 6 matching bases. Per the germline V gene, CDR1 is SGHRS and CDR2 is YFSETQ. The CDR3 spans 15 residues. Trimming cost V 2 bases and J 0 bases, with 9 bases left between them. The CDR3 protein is CASSFGRSSYNEQFF. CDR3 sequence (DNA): TGCGCCAGCAGCTTCGGGAGAAGCTCCTACAATGAGCAGTTCTTC.

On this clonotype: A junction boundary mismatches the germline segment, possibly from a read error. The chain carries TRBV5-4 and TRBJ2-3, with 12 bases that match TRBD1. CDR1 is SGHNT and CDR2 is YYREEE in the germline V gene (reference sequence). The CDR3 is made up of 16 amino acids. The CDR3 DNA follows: TGTGCCGGCAGCTTGTTGGGACAGGGGGCTAGAGATACGCAGTATTTT. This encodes CAGSLLGQGARDTQYF.

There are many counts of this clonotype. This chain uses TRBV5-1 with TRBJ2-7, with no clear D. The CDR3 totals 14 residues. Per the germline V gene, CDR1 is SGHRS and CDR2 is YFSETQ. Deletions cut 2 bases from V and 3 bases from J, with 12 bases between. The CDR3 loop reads CASSFSVPDYEQYF. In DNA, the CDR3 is TGCGCCAGCAGCTTTTCGGTTCCCGACTACGAGCAGTACTTC.

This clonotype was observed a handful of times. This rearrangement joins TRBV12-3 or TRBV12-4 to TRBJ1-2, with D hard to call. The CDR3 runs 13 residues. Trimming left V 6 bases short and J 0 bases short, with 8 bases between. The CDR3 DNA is TGTGCCAGCAGCCATCATCCTAACTATGGCTACACCTTC. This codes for CASSHHPNYGYTF.

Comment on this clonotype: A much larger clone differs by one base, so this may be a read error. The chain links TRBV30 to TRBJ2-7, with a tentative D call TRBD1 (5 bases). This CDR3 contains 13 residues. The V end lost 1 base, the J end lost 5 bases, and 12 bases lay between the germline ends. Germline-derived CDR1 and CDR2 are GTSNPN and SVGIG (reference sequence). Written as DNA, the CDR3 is TGTGCCTGGAGTGGACAGTCGGTAGACGAGCAGTACTTC. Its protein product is CAWSGQSVDEQYF. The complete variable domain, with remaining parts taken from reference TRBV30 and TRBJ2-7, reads SQTIHQWPATLVQPVGSPLSLECTVEGTSNPNLYWYRQAAGRGLQLLFYSVGIGQISSEVPQNLSASRPQDRQFILSSKKLLLSDSGFYLCAWSGQSVDEQYFGPGTRLTVT.

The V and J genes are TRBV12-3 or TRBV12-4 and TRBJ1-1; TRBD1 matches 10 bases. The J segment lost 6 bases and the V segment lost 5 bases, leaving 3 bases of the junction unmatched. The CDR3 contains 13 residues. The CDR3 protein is CASSHGQGAEAFF. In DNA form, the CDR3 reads TGTGCCAGCAGTCACGGACAGGGGGCTGAAGCTTTCTTT.

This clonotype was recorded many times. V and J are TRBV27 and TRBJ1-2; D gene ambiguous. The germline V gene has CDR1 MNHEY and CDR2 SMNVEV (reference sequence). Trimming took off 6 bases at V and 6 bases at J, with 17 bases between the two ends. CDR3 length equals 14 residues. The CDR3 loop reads CASRGGAGWDGYTF. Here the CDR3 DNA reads TGTGCCAGCAGGGGTGGAGCGGGTTGGGATGGCTACACCTTC.

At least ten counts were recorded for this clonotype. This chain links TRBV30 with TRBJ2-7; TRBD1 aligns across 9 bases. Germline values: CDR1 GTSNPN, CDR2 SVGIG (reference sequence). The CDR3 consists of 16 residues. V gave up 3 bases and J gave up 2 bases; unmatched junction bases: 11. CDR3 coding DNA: TGTGCCTGGAGGCCGGGACAGGGCAGGTTGGCCTACGAGCAGTACTTC. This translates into CAWRPGQGRLAYEQYF.